The clone carrying this TCR beta chain came up once. What it binds is not known. Germline lookup yields CDR1 SGHRS and CDR2 YFSETQ. Trimming cost V 1 base and J 1 base; bases outside gene matches: 6. CDR3 size: 17 residues. The data were obtained in a study of identifying expanded T cells in peripheral blood. Study results and limitations: Approximately two-week clone count variance significantly increased as total template count grew.

Method: immunoSEQ multiplex PCR; TCRdb's copy keeps in-frame clones and lacks some. The sample yields some 70,000 clones, 85% to 90% seen once. Sequences were obtained from blood. The source of this sequence is a person aged 18 to 70 in good health. The chain links TRBV5-1 to TRBJ2-2; TRBD1 matches at 8 bases. CDR3 loop: CASSLRPGTGNTGELFF. For the CDR3, the DNA is TGCGCCAGCAGCTTGCGGCCCGGGACAGGGAACACCGGGGAGCTGTTTTTT. The complete variable domain, with remaining parts taken from reference TRBV5-1 and TRBJ2-2, reads KAGVTQTPRYLIKTRGQQVTLSCSPISGHRSVSWYQQTPGQGLQFLFEYFSETQRNKGNFPGRFSGRQFSNSRSEMNVSTLELGDSALYLCASSLRPGTGNTGELFFGEGSRLTVL.